This T cell receptor (beta chain) stems from a study of blood T cell repertoires in COVID-19 (dated by TCRdb to 2018 to 2021). About the study as a whole: Collaborator samples came from the United States, Italy and Spain and covered acute and convalescent phases of COVID-19. The material from the prospective study consisted of cDNA or gDNA derived from T cells, B-cell-depleted T cells, or PBMCs. The dataset comprised deeply sampled blood TCRbeta repertoires from subjects exposed to, actively infected with, or recovered from COVID-19. The repertoires were made available in a free public database intended to serve as a resource for research on the immune response to SARS-CoV-2. Samples came from the ongoing ImmuneRACE study (first 160 participants) plus 1,254 subjects from 6 global collaborators. A de-identified subject ID, COVID-19 status, age in years and sex were almost always included in the sample metadata. Where available, HLA class I and class II types were taken from metadata supplied by the sample provider and were not determined by assay-based typing.

In the case of this clone: Its antigen remains unidentified. No clone much larger than this one lies a single base away; base qualities are absent.

TCRbeta CDR3 regions were amplified from genomic DNA by means of the immunoSEQ Assay, a bias-controlled multiplex PCR. On the study's bioinformatics: Nucleated cell counts per sample were estimated from amplification of reference gene primers within the assay. Sequence reads were collapsed and filtered to measure the absolute abundance of every unique TCRbeta CDR3 rearrangement. For each sample, productive Simpson clonality was calculated as the square root of Simpson's diversity index over productive rearrangements. The immuneACCESS repertoire file appears here via TCRdb, limited to in-frame rearrangements. These files lack a portion of the clones; in checked studies, under half of the deficit traces to unresolved V genes, and the cause of the others is not known. Clonal size and the V and J genes are those of that table, whereas D and trimming came from the DNA. The table for this sample lists roughly 300,000 clones; 80% to 90% of them were counted only once. The ten largest make up more than 9% of the sample.

The full study reports these points: The quantity of clinical and demographic metadata differed by source and by participant and was supplied without curation.

Germline trimming: 3 bases from V, 3 bases from J; junction bases outside gene matches: 7. The CDR1 and CDR2 encoded by the germline V gene (reference sequence) are LNHDA and SQIVND. From its cysteine to its phenylalanine, the CDR3 spans 17 amino acids. The retained sequence is limited to the CDR3, 51 bases, with the frame set at the first base. Participants in the prospective study were enrolled through a virtual design, were aged roughly 18 to 100 years, and lived in approximately 24 United States geographic areas. In the prospective study, participants were assigned to cohorts based on the clinical history participants reported in a screening survey and a study questionnaire. ImmuneRACE Cohort 3 recovered participants were defined by two consecutive negative NP/OP PCR tests, healthcare professional clearance, or symptom resolution. Mobile phlebotomists in the prospective study collected whole blood, serum and a nasopharyngeal or oropharyngeal swab from every participant. Over an approximately 2-month period, participants in the prospective study had the option of providing additional blood draws and questionnaires. Before DNA extraction, prospective study blood samples were shipped either frozen or at room temperature.

The clonotype originates from a woman under 30 who had recovered from COVID-19. The rearranged chain carries TRBV19 and TRBJ1-6; 8 nucleotides in the junction match TRBD1. Sequenced material: PBMCs or T cells enriched from blood (not recorded which). The DNA sequence is given as TGTGCCAGTAGTATGAGACAGGGGACAAACTATAATTCACCCCTCCACTTT. It specifies CASSMRQGTNYNSPLHF.